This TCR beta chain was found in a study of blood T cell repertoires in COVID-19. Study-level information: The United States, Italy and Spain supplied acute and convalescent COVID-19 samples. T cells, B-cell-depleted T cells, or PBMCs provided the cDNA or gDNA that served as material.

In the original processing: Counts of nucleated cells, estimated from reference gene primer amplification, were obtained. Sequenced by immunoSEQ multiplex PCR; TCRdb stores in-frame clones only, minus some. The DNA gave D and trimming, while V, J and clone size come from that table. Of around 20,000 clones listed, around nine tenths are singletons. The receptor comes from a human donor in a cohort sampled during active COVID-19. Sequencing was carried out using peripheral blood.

The CDR3 is CASSYSTGGHGEQFF. CDR3 bases: TGTGCCAGCAGTTACTCGACAGGGGGCCACGGCGAGCAGTTCTTC. The chain uses TRBV6-6 and TRBJ2-1; 10 bases agree with TRBD1. The CDR3 runs to 15 residues. The ends lost 0 bases at V and 10 bases at J; junction bases unmatched: 6. Germline CDR1 is MNHNY and CDR2 is SVGAGI (reference sequence).